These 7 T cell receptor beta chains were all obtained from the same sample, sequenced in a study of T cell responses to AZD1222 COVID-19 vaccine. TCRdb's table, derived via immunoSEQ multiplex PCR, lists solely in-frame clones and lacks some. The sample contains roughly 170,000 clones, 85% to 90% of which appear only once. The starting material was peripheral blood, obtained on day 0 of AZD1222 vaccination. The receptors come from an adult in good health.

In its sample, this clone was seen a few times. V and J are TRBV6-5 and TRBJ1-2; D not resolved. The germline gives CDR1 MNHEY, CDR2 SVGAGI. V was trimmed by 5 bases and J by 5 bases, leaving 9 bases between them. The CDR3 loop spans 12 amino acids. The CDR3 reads CASSPLEYGYTF. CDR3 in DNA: TGTGCCAGCAGTCCCCTCGAGTATGGCTACACCTTC.

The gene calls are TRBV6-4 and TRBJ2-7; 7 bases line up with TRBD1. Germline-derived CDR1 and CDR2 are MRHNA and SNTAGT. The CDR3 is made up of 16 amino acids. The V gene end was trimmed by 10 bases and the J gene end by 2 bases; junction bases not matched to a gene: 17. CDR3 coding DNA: TGTGCCACATGGGGGCCAACAGGGGTGAGGACCTACGAGCAGTACTTC. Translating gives CATWGPTGVRTYEQYF.

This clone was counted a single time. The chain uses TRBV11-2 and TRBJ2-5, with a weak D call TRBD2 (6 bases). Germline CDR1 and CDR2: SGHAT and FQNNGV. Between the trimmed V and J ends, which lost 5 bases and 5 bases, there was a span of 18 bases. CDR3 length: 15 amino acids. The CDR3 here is CASSPSGSRKETQYF. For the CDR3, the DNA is TGTGCCAGCAGCCCCTCCGGGAGCCGGAAGGAGACCCAGTACTTC.

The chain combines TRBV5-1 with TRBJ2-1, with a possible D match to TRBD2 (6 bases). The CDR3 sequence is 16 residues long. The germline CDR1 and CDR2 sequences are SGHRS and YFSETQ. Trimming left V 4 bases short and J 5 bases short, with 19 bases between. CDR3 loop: CASSLTPSGGNNEQFF. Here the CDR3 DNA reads TGCGCCAGCAGCCTCACCCCCTCCGGGGGTAACAATGAGCAGTTCTTC. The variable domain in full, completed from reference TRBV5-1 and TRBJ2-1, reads KAGVTQTPRYLIKTRGQQVTLSCSPISGHRSVSWYQQTPGQGLQFLFEYFSETQRNKGNFPGRFSGRQFSNSRSEMNVSTLELGDSALYLCASSLTPSGGNNEQFFGPGTRLTVL.

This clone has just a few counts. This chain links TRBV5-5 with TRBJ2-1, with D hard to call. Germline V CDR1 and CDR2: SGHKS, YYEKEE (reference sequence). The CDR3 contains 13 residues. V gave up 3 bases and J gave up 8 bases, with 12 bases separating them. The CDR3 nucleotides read TGTGCCAGCAGCTCCTCCGAGGCGGATGAGCAGTTCTTC. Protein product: CASSSSEADEQFF. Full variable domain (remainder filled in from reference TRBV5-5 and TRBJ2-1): DAGVTQSPTHLIKTRGQQVTLRCSPISGHKSVSWYQQVLGQGPQFIFQYYEKEERGRGNFPDRFSARQFPNYSSELNVNALLLGDSALYLCASSSSEADEQFFGPGTRLTVL.

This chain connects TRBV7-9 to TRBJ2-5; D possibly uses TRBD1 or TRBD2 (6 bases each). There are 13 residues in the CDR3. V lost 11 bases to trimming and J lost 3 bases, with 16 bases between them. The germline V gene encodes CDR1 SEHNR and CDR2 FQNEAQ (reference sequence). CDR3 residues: CAGGGDREETQYF. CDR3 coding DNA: TGTGCCGGAGGGGGTGACAGAGAAGAGACCCAGTACTTC.

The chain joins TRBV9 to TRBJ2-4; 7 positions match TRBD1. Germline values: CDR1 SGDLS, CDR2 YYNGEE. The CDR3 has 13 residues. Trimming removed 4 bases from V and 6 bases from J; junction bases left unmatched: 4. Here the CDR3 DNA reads TGTGCCAGCAGCCCCGGACAGGCAAACATTCAGTACTTC. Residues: CASSPGQANIQYF. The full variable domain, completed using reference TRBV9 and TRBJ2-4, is DSGVTQTPKHLITATGQRVTLRCSPRSGDLSVYWYQQSLDQGLQFLIQYYNGEERAKGNILERFSAQQFPDLHSELNLSSLELGDSALYFCASSPGQANIQYFGAGTRLSVL.